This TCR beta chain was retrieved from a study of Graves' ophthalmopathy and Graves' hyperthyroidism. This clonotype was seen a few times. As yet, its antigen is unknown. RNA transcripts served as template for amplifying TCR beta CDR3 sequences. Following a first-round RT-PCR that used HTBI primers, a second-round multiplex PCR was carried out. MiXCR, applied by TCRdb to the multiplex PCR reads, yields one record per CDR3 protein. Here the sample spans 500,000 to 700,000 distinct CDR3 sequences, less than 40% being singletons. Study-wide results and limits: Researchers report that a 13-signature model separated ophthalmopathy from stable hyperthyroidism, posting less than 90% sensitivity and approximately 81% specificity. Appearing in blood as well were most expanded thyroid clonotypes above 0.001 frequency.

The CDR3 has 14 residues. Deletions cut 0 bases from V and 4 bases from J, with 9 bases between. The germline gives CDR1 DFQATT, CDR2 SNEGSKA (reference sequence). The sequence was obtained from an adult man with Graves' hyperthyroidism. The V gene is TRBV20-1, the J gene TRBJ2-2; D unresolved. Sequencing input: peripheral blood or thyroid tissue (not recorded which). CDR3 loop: CSARDTRPTGELFF. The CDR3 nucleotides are TGCAGTGCTAGAGATACAAGACCCACCGGGGAGCTGTTTTTT.